The 8 T cell receptor delta chains given below trace back to one sample, sequenced in a study of delta chains in infants with herpesvirus infections. Reverse transcription of PBMC RNA used primers specific for the gamma and delta chains. TCRdb reprocessed the RT-PCR reads through CATT. This table has around 510 delta-chain clones, roughly 50% appearing once. Sequencing used peripheral blood, obtained at time point 3 of longitudinal follow-up. The receptors originated from a human donor who was a Ugandan infant, either HIV-exposed or HIV-unexposed (not recorded which).

In its sample, this clone ranks as large. This same CDR3 is encoded by further DNA sequences in the sample. The chain recombines TRDV1 with TRDJ1, with TRDD2 as a possible D gene (7 bases). Looked up from germline, CDR1 is TSWWSYY and CDR2 is QGS. CDR3 length: 20 amino acids. The ends were cut back, 2 bases at V and 0 bases at J, with 25 bases in the middle. CDR3 in DNA: TGTGCTCTTGGGGAAACATTCCCTTCCTGGGGATCAGGCTACACCGATAAACTCATCTTT. It is translated as CALGETFPSWGSGYTDKLIF.

Concerning this clone itself: TCRdb's protein for this DNA is that of a much larger clone and differs from the translation at residue 6, likely a read error; the protein shown is the DNA translation. The CDR3 loop is CALGEASWGIGNTDKLIF. CDR3 coding DNA: TGTGCTCTTGGGGAAGCATCCTGGGGGATCGGGAACACCGATAAACTCATCTTT. The chain uses TRDV1 and TRDJ1, with 9 positions matching TRDD3. Germline V gives CDR1 TSWWSYY, CDR2 QGS. V lost 2 bases to trimming and J lost 0 bases; unmatched junction nucleotides: 10. There are 18 residues in the CDR3.

The gene calls are TRDV1 and TRDJ1, with D perhaps matching TRDD2 or TRDD3 (9 bases each). Germline V lookup: CDR1 TSWWSYY, CDR2 QGS. This CDR3 contains 21 residues. Trimming pared 1 base from V and 2 bases from J, leaving 29 bases between. For the CDR3, the DNA is TGTGCTCTTGGGGAACCCTTCCTACCCACGGGGGGGATACTTTGGACCGATAAACTCATCTTT. This sequence encodes CALGEPFLPTGGILWTDKLIF.

As regards this clone: The TCRdb protein, from a much larger clone, departs from this DNA's translation at residue 8, likely by read error; the protein shown derives from the DNA. J is TRDJ1 and V is TRDV1; D is ambiguous. CDR3 length: 18 residues. Between the trimmed V and J ends, which lost 2 bases and 2 bases, there was a span of 21 bases. The germline V gene encodes CDR1 TSWWSYY and CDR2 QGS. The CDR3 sequence is CALGELRDGPRRTDKLIF. The CDR3 DNA is TGTGCTCTTGGGGAATTACGTGATGGCCCCCGTAGGACCGATAAACTCATCTTT.

The J gene is TRDJ1, the V gene TRDV3; D not certain. Trimming removed 1 base from V and 5 bases from J, with 14 bases in between. CDR1 TVYSNPD and CDR2 GDNSRS come from the germline V gene (reference sequence). CDR3 size: 13 residues. CDR3 DNA: TGTGCCTTTATCCGTGGAGGACCAGATAAACTCATCTTT. Protein product: CAFIRGGPDKLIF.

In this sample, this clone is medium-sized. In DNA, the CDR3 is TGTGCCTGTGACCCACTGGGGGATGATAAACTCATCTTT. Its translation: CACDPLGDDKLIF. The chain employs TRDV2 and TRDJ1; 10 bases fit TRDD3. CDR1 and CDR2 from the germline V gene are GEAIGNYY and EKD. The CDR3 totals 13 residues. V dropped 3 bases and J dropped 5; count of bases not matched to a gene: 2.

Points on this clone: A far larger clone lies a single base away; this is likely a read error. This sequence joins TRDV2 and TRDJ3; tentative D call: TRDD3 (5 bases). The CDR3 contains 18 residues. Germline V CDR1 and CDR2: GEAIGNYY, EKD. DNA of the CDR3: TGTGCCTGTGACACCGCGGAGATGAGCTCCTGGGACGCCCGACAGATGTTTTTC. It specifies CACDTAEMSSWDARQMFF.

For this clone: This likely came from a read error, as a far larger clone is one base away. The chain links TRDV1 to TRDJ1; 7 nucleotides align to TRDD3. This CDR3 contains 21 residues. CDR1 is TSWWSYY, CDR2 QGS, per germline. The V segment lost 2 bases and the J segment 0 bases; nucleotides outside the gene matches: 21. The CDR3 reads CALGESALSAGGYAYTDKLIF. The CDR3 DNA sequence: TGTGCTCTTGGGGAATCGGCTCTCAGTGCTGGGGGCTATGCGTACACCGATAAACTCATCTTT.